This T cell receptor beta chain was recovered during a study of identical twins. Regarding the study as a whole: Researchers caution that invariant MAIT and iNKT cells could partly confound zero-insertion analyses.

This clonotype was observed a handful of times. As yet, its antigen is unknown. A single record per CDR3 protein comes from TCRdb applying MiXCR to the 5' RACE reads. The data hold about 890,000 distinct CDR3 sequences, with about 12% observed a single time. This CDR3 region has 13 residues. The germline V gene has CDR1 MNHEY and CDR2 SMNVEV (reference sequence). V was trimmed by 4 bases and J by 7 bases, leaving 10 bases between them. A further study also used this sample, focusing on yellow fever vaccine responses in identical twins.

This clonotype was obtained from a woman under 30 in good health. Specimen: PBMCs. V is TRBV27 and J is TRBJ2-2; unclear D gene. This CDR3 is CASSSRSGGELFF. Written as DNA, the CDR3 is TGTGCCAGCAGTTCCAGGTCTGGCGGGGAGCTGTTTTTT.